This paragraph reports one TCR beta chain. Its specificity is unknown. This sample is part of a study of cytomegalovirus exposure and HLA in healthy donors. Study-wide points: Accurate HLA-A and HLA-B prediction from TCR beta sequences was reported for most subjects. In vitro assays verified that a few CMV-associated chains recognized CMV antigens specifically. The authors assumed roughly uniform sequencing depth across donors for presence/absence analyses.

PCR involved 60 Vbeta and 13 Jbeta primers. Measured with immunoSEQ multiplex PCR; TCRdb has only the in-frame clones, and not every one. The specimen's table records about 120,000 clones. Germline V lookup: CDR1 MNHEY, CDR2 SVGAGI. This CDR3 has 13 amino acids. The V gene lost 6 bases and the J gene lost 4 bases, with 12 bases spanning the gap. Sequenced sample: PBMCs. The gene calls are TRBV6-5 and TRBJ1-2, with D possibly matching TRBD1 (6 bases). The receptor comes from a woman aged 40 to 49 in good health and CMV-seropositive. CDR3 in DNA: TGTGCCAGCAGACTCACAGGGTCCTATGGCTACACCTTC. Translated: CASRLTGSYGYTF.